This is a list of T cell receptor beta chains from one sample in a study of a mutant IDH1 vaccine in newly diagnosed glioma. These TCRs are of unknown antigen specificity. The assay was immunoSEQ multiplex PCR, and TCRdb's table has in-frame clones only and misses some. Here the sample spans about 110,000 clones, 75% to 90% being singletons. The material was PBMCs, obtained from a glioma patient whose treatment included an IDH1 peptide vaccine. These receptors all stem from a woman aged 50 to 60 with glioma. Each CDR3 is given with its conserved first and last residue. A D gene is named only where the DNA matches it firmly. Size tells how often a clone was seen (once, few, many) or the class of an expanded clone, and some rows leave it out.

TRBV7-2,-,TRBJ2-7,-,TGTGCCAGCAGCTTTCGGGACGAATACGAGCAGTACTTC,CASSFRDEYEQYF
TRBV6-5,-,TRBJ2-2,-,TGTGCCAGCAGTTACGCACCGGGGACTTCCACCGGGGAGCTGTTTTTT,CASSYAPGTSTGELFF
TRBV28,-,TRBJ2-3,-,TGTGCCAGCAGTTCTGTTACAGGGTTCACAGATACGCAGTATTTT,CASSSVTGFTDTQYF
TRBV10-1,-,TRBJ1-5,-,TGCGCCAGCAGTACACAGGGAAACCAGCCCCAGCATTTT,CASSTQGNQPQHF
TRBV6-1,-,TRBJ2-3,-,TGTGCCAGCACAAGCACAGATACGCAGTATTTT,CASTSTDTQYF
TRBV21-1,-,TRBJ1-4,-,TGTGCCAGCAGAGACCCACAGGGGCGGTTCGGTGAAAAACTGTTTTTT,CASRDPQGRFGEKLFF
TRBV7-9,-,TRBJ1-3,once,TGTGCCAGCAGCCAAGGCGGGGGGGCGATCGGAAACACCATATATTTT,CASSQGGGAIGNTIYF
TRBV5-6,TRBD1,TRBJ1-2,-,TGTGCCAGCAGTCCCCCATTCGGACAGGGGTATGGCTACACCTTC,CASSPPFGQGYGYTF
TRBV7-6,-,TRBJ1-3,-,TGTGCCAGCAGCGCTATCTGGGACTCTGGAAACACCATATATTTT,CASSAIWDSGNTIYF
TRBV28,TRBD1,TRBJ1-1,once,TGTGCCAGCAGGCGCAGGGGGTGGAGCACTGAAGCTTTCTTT,CASRRRGWSTEAFF
TRBV9,-,TRBJ1-2,-,TGTGCCAGCAGCTTCTCCCCAGTTGAAGGGTATGGCTACACCTTC,CASSFSPVEGYGYTF
TRBV7-9,-,TRBJ1-5,-,TGTGCCAGCAGCCTGCCGGCCCCAAATCAGCCCCAGCATTTT,CASSLPAPNQPQHF
TRBV7-9,TRBD1,TRBJ1-4,-,TGTGCCAGCAGCACAGGGACAGGGGCGATTAATGAAAAACTGTTTTTT,CASSTGTGAINEKLFF
TRBV9,TRBD1,TRBJ2-1,-,TGTGCCAGCAGCAATGGACAGGGGAAACTGCACCGAACTGAGCAGTTCTTC,CASSNGQGKLHRTEQFF
TRBV5-6,TRBD2,TRBJ2-7,once,TGTGCCAGCAGCATAGGACTAGGCAGCTACGAGCAGTACTTC,CASSIGLGSYEQYF
TRBV6-5,-,TRBJ1-1,once,TGTGCCAGCAGGAACCAGGGTTTGGGCACTGAAGCTTTCTTT,CASRNQGLGTEAFF
TRBV28,TRBD2,TRBJ2-5,-,TGTGCCAGCAGCCGTATCGGAGCGGGAGTCGGGGAGACCCAGTACTTC,CASSRIGAGVGETQYF